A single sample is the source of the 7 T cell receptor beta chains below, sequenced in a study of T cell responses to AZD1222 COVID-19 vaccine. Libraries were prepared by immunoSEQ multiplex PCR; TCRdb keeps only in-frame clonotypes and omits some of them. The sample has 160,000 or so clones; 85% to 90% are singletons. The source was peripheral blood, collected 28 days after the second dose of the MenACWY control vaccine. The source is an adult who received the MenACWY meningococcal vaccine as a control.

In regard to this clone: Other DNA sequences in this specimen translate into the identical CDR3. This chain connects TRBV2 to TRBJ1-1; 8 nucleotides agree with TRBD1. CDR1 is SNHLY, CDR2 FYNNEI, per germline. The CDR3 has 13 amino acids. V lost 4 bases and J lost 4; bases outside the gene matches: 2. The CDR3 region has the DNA TGTGCCAGCAGTGCAGGGGGCGGCACTGAAGCTTTCTTT. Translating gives CASSAGGGTEAFF.

CDR3 region: CASSGTRRNSPLHF. CDR3 sequence (DNA): TGCGCCAGCAGTGGGACTCGTCGAAATTCACCCCTCCACTTT. This chain uses TRBV10-1 with TRBJ1-6; no clear D gene. The CDR3 has 14 amino acids. Trimming stripped 4 bases from V and 7 bases from J, with 11 bases between. CDR1 and CDR2 (germline): WNHNN, SYGVQD (reference sequence).

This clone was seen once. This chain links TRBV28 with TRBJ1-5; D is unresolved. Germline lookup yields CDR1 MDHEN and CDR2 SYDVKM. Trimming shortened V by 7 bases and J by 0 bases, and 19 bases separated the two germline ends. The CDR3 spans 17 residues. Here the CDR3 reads CASITSGPLYSNQPQHF. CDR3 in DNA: TGTGCCAGCATCACCTCGGGTCCTCTCTATAGCAATCAGCCCCAGCATTTT.

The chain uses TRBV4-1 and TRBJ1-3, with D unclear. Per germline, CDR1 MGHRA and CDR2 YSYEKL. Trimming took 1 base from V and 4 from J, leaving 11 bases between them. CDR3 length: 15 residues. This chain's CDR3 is CASSQVRDVGNTIYF. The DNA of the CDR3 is TGCGCCAGCAGCCAAGTCAGAGACGTAGGAAACACCATATATTTT.

The CDR3 sequence is CASSQEVGLAGVNEQFF. The DNA for the CDR3 is TGCGCCAGCAGCCAAGAGGTAGGACTAGCGGGAGTAAATGAGCAGTTCTTC. This chain joins TRBV4-3 and TRBJ2-1, with 13 bases matching TRBD2. Per germline, CDR1 LGHNA and CDR2 YSLEER. V shed 0 bases, J shed 7 bases, and the junction held 6 bases outside the gene matches. This CDR3 contains 17 residues.

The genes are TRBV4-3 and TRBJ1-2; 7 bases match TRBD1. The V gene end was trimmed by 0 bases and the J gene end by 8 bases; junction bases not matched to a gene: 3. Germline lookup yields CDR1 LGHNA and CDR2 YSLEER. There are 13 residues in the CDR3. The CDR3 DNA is TGCGCCAGCAGCCAAGACCAGGGGGGCGGCTACACCTTC. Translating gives CASSQDQGGGYTF.

The CDR3 reads CASSFRGAGGANVLTF. The CDR3 bases are TGTGCCAGCAGCTTCCGGGGGGCCGGGGGGGCCAACGTCCTGACTTTC. This rearrangement joins TRBV5-6 to TRBJ2-6, with D possibly TRBD2 on 7 matching bases. The CDR3 extends over 16 amino acids. Germline values: CDR1 SGHDT, CDR2 YYEEEE. Deletions cut 2 bases from V and 4 bases from J, with 13 bases between. Looking up the rest from reference TRBV5-6 and TRBJ2-6 gives the full variable domain: DAGVTQSPTHLIKTRGQQVTLRCSPKSGHDTVSWYQQALGQGPQFIFQYYEEEERQRGNFPDRFSGHQFPNYSSELNVNALLLGDSALYLCASSFRGAGGANVLTFGAGSRLTVL.